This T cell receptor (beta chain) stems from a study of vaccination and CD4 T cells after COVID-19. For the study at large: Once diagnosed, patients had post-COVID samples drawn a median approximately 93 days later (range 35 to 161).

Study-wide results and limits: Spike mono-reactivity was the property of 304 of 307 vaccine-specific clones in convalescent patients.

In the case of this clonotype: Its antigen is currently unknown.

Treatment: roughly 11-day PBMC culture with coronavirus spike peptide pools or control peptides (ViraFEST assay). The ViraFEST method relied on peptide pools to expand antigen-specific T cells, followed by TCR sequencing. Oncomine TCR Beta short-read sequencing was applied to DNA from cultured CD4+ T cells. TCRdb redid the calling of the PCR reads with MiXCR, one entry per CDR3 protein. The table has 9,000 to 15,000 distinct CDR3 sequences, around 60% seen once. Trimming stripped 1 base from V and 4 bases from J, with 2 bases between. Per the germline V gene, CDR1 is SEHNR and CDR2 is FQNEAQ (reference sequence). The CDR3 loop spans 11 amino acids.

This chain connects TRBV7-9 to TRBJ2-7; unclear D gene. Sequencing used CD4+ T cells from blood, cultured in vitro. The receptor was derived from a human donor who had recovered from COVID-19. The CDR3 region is CASSLEYEQYF. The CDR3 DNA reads TGTGCCAGCAGCTTAGAGTACGAGCAGTACTTC.